This T cell receptor beta chain emerged from a study of T cells in Graves' hyperthyroidism and ophthalmopathy (dated by TCRdb to the late 2010s). The study in broad terms: Peripheral blood was collected at initial diagnosis, before any treatment. The paper describes TCR Vbeta CDR3 sequencing of 135 peripheral blood samples, made up of fewer than 50 ophthalmopathy patients, over 70 hyperthyroidism patients and 17 progressor patients. The approximately 95 discovery patients were divided at random into training and test sets in a 7:3 ratio. In addition, the study compared T-cell repertoires in thyroid tissue and in blood from roughly six Graves' hyperthyroidism patients. Prospective prediction of ophthalmopathy was tested in an independent validation cohort of approximately 19 hyperthyroidism patients and 17 patients who later progressed to ophthalmopathy. After blood sampling, hyperthyroidism patients were treated with methimazole at a starting dose of 30 mg daily, and ophthalmopathy patients were treated with high-dose intravenous methylprednisolone. TCR V-J signatures able to tell the groups apart were searched for in a discovery cohort of around 95 patients, of whom over 40 had Graves' ophthalmopathy and more than 55 had stable Graves' hyperthyroidism.

The paper's findings and limits, for the study overall: Sample size was not statistically predetermined, and investigators were not blinded to group allocation. Ophthalmopathy was separated from stable hyperthyroidism by a 13 V-J signature model, with around 90% sensitivity and approximately 81% specificity obtained in cross-validation and 80%/75% obtained in testing. Most expanded thyroid clonotypes (frequency above 0.001) were also detected in blood, a finding suggesting that blood repertoires may reflect thyroid immune responses. In validation, the model predicted progression to ophthalmopathy with around 71% sensitivity and 72.22% specificity, a median of about 6 months before onset.

Amplification of TCR beta CDR3 regions was carried out from RNA transcripts. A first-round RT-PCR of the TCR CDR3 used the HTBI primer set with the Qiagen OneStep RT-PCR kit. Libraries were constructed in a second round of multiplex PCR, after which size selection and purification were carried out. Sequencing of the libraries was done on an Illumina HiSeq2000 using paired-end 100 bp reads. In the paper's pipeline: SOAPnuke was used to process the raw data, with reads discarded if the reads contained adapters or uncalled bases, had a mean Phred below 15, or lacked an exact constant-primer or identifier match. COPE v1.2.5 was used to merge high-quality paired reads, and clonotypes were defined as unique nucleotide sequences. Clonotypes were aligned to IMGT TRBV, TRBD and TRBJ reference segments using MiTCR v1.1. Analysis was restricted to V-J combinations with a frequency above 0.0001, which covered over 98% of repertoires. The TCS score was defined as the ratio of F50 (clonal expansion) to E x V (chaos), calculated using BLOSUM62-based TCRdist between CDR3 peptides within each V-J. Welch's t-statistics and random forest reduced 514 V-J features to 10 to 15, which were used in a naive Bayes classifier (R e1071). TCRdb passed the public sequencing reads through fastp at Q25 and MiXCR, retaining productive beta sequences. Every entry covers one CDR3 protein and lists the most common genes and DNA from its rows. TCRdb, not the original authors, processed these V and J calls. Recorded for this sample are over 200,000 distinct CDR3 sequences; 15% to 20% of them occurred a single time. The top ten hold 50% of the sample.

A patient counted as having stable Graves' hyperthyroidism if no progression to ophthalmopathy occurred over 18 months of follow-up. The hyperthyroidism patients were between 18 and 65 years old and newly diagnosed, with a disease duration of less than 2 months. Exclusion was applied to patients with uncontrolled infections, other autoimmune diseases, pregnancy or lactation. Clinical symptoms, serum thyroxine and TRAb, thyroid ultrasound, and orbital computed tomography formed the basis for the diagnoses. PBMCs were isolated from 10 ml of fresh peripheral blood by Ficoll-Paque density gradient centrifugation. Total RNA was extracted with Trizol reagent, and quality was checked on an Agilent 2100 Bioanalyzer. Looking up the germline V gene yields CDR1 ENHRY and CDR2 SYGVKD. The CDR3 sequence holds 15 residues, the cysteine and phenylalanine included. Kept here is only the CDR3 DNA, which spans 45 bases and is read in frame from base 1. Trimming accounts for 6 bases at V and 4 bases at J, while the number of junction bases matched to no gene is 8.

This clonotype was detected only a few times. Its recognized antigen is unknown. The input lacks base qualities; no much larger clone sits a single base away. This TCR derives from a man between 45 and 60 years old with Graves' hyperthyroidism. The chain is encoded by TRBV10-3 joined to TRBJ2-7; 11 junctional bases match TRBD1. The source material was blood. The CDR3 here reads CAISAADRGLYEQYF. The DNA reads TGTGCCATCAGCGCGGCGGACAGGGGGCTTTACGAGCAGTACTTC.